The 2 T cell receptor beta chains presented below share a single source sample, sequenced in a study of CD8+CD57+ T cells in acquired aplastic anemia. Sequencing involved patients with CD8+CD57+ cell expansion previously shown by flow cytometry. It was genomic DNA that served as the template for profiling TCR beta VDJ and CDR3. MiXCR was run by TCRdb on the reads, yielding one entry per CDR3 protein. In the table there are roughly 200,000 distinct CDR3 sequences, less than 65% of which are singletons. Sequencing input: sorted CD4+, CD8+, or CD8+CD57+ T cells (not recorded which) from PBMCs. These receptor sequences come from a human donor with aplastic anemia.

This chain connects TRBV4-3 to TRBJ1-6; 7 bases line up with TRBD1. Losses at the gene ends were 0 bases for V and 8 bases for J; bases not matched to a gene: 4. The CDR3 consists of 15 residues. Germline-derived CDR1 and CDR2 are LGHNA and YSLEER. CDR3 sequence: CASSQDTGEDSPLHF. CDR3 DNA: TGCGCCAGCAGCCAAGATACAGGGGAGGATTCACCCCTCCACTTT.

V usage is TRBV7-2 and J usage is TRBJ2-2; 9 nucleotides match TRBD1. V gave up 5 bases and J gave up 4 bases; unmatched junction bases: 5. This CDR3 contains 15 residues. CDR1 is SGHTA and CDR2 is FQGNSA in the germline V gene. The CDR3 protein is CASSLGTGSTGELFF. As DNA, the CDR3 is TGTGCCAGCAGCCTGGGGACAGGGAGCACCGGGGAGCTGTTTTTT.